This T cell receptor (beta chain) was captured by sequencing in a study of tumor-infiltrating lymphocytes in localized non-small cell lung cancer. The study, taken as a whole, reports: Compared with uninvolved lung, tumors showed higher T cell infiltration by TCRbeta sequencing. Tumor T-cell fraction was not associated with recurrence-free survival. Each assay used a separate piece of the same tissue. IM1 and IM2 tumors showed no difference in T-cell fraction.

With regard to this clone: Its antigen is as yet unknown.

Germline V gene lookup returns CDR1 SEHNR and CDR2 FQNEAQ (reference sequence). The CDR3 is 16 residues long. The V end was cut by 4 bases, the J end by 8 bases, with 20 bases between. Here immunoSEQ multiplex PCR was the method, and the copy in TCRdb shows in-frame clones only, minus some. The sample lists about 16,000 clones; around three quarters were seen once. The sequence was collected from a human donor with non-small cell lung cancer. Specimen: lung tumor tissue. This sequence joins TRBV7-9 and TRBJ1-4; perhaps TRBD1 as D (6 bases). In DNA form, the CDR3 reads TGTGCCAGCAGCTCCTTCCTGGCGTGGGGGCACGAAAAACTGTTTTTT. This translates into CASSSFLAWGHEKLFF.